This TCR beta chain was identified during a study of Ad26.COV2.S vaccination and SARS-CoV-2 variants. Study-level findings and limits: With respect to non-spike TCR breadth, vaccine and placebo recipients were similar. It was vaccine recipients, not placebo recipients, who had the higher spike-specific TCR breadth. Substantial breadth in spike-specific CD8+ and CD4+ T cell responses was reportedly seen after vaccination.

CDR1 is MDHEN and CDR2 is SYDVKM in the germline V gene. V lost 8 bases to trimming and J lost 0 bases; unmatched junction nucleotides: 4. The CDR3 loop spans 14 amino acids. Treatment meaning: some 20 received Ad26.COV2.S at low or high dose, single or two shots; 5 received placebo; per-sample allocation not given. Day 63 after the first injection of vaccine or placebo was the sampling time. As regards this clone: Its antigen is as yet unknown.

This table comes from immunoSEQ multiplex PCR, and its TCRdb copy is limited to in-frame clones, with some not included. Of 300,000 to 400,000 clones listed, roughly 90% are singletons. The sequenced sample was peripheral blood, obtained in a trial of Ad26.COV2.S vaccine versus placebo. The TCR originated in a person between 18 and 65 years old who received the Ad26.COV2.S COVID-19 vaccine or a placebo. The rearrangement joins TRBV28 to TRBJ1-1; TRBD1 agrees at 9 bases. CDR3 nucleotides: TGTGCCAGCCCGGGACAGGGTCTGAACACTGAAGCTTTCTTT. As protein: CASPGQGLNTEAFF.